Presented here are 10 T cell receptor beta chains from one specimen sequenced in a study of Graves' ophthalmopathy and Graves' hyperthyroidism. Amplification of TCR beta CDR3 regions used RNA transcripts. First-round RT-PCR with HTBI primers preceded a second-round multiplex PCR. TCRdb ran MiXCR on the multiplex PCR reads and lists one entry per CDR3 protein. The sample yields about 1.1 million distinct CDR3 sequences, about two fifths seen once. Material: peripheral blood or thyroid tissue (not recorded which). These receptors originate from an adult man with Graves' hyperthyroidism.

As for this clonotype: A much larger clone differs by one base, so this may be a read error. In this CDR3 the conserved last residue, phenylalanine or tryptophan, is missing, so a read error is likely. The gene calls are TRBV7-8 and TRBJ2-5, with D maybe TRBD2 (5 bases). V was cut by 4 bases and J by 1 base, with 13 bases left in between. CDR1 SGHVS and CDR2 FQNEAQ come from the germline V gene. The CDR3 is 15 residues long. The CDR3 region has the DNA TGTGCCAGCAGCTCACCTCGGGGTCTCCAAGAGACCCAGTACTCC. This sequence encodes CASSSPRGLQETQYS.

This clonotype was observed at least ten times. The rearrangement joins TRBV29-1 to TRBJ2-3, with D unclear. This CDR3 has 12 residues. Germline assignment: CDR1 SQVTM and CDR2 ANQGSEA. Trimming took 7 bases from V and 0 from J, leaving 8 bases between them. This CDR3 is CSALASTDTQYF. CDR3 DNA sequence: TGCAGCGCACTGGCCAGCACAGATACGCAGTATTTT.

V gene TRBV7-3 combines with J gene TRBJ2-5; 7 bases line up with TRBD1. Germline V gives CDR1 SGHTA, CDR2 FQGTGA. Losses at the gene ends were 0 bases for V and 0 bases for J; bases not matched to a gene: 4. The CDR3 loop spans 16 amino acids. Here the CDR3 reads CASSLTGDSYQETQYF. In nucleotides, the CDR3 is TGTGCCAGCAGCTTAACCGGGGACAGCTACCAAGAGACCCAGTACTTC.

A remark on this clonotype: At one end the junction does not follow the germline gene, possibly because of a read error. This rearrangement joins TRBV7-9 to TRBJ1-6, with D perhaps matching TRBD1 (6 bases). Germline V gives CDR1 SEHNR, CDR2 FQNEAQ (reference sequence). This CDR3 comprises 15 residues. The CDR3 is CASSLGHLVNSPLHF. CDR3 coding DNA: TGCGCCAGCAGCTTGGGACACCTCGTTAATTCACCCCTCCACTTT.

V is TRBV12-3 or TRBV12-4 and J is TRBJ2-7; 8 bases fit TRBD1. The CDR3 is 15 residues long. V shed 5 bases, J shed 0 bases, and the junction held 6 bases outside the gene matches. The CDR3 loop reads CASSPGGTSSYEQYF. The CDR3 DNA is TGTGCCAGCAGTCCAGGGGGCACGAGCTCCTACGAGCAGTACTTC.

V and J are TRBV11-2 and TRBJ1-3; no reliable D call. V was clipped by 0 bases and J by 8 bases, with 14 bases between them. Per germline, CDR1 SGHAT and CDR2 FQNNGV. The CDR3 is made up of 15 amino acids. The CDR3 here is CASSLDPKPSDTIYF. In DNA, the CDR3 is TGTGCCAGCAGCTTAGATCCTAAACCCTCGGACACCATATATTTT. Together with reference TRBV11-2 and TRBJ1-3, the CDR3 gives the full variable domain: EAGVAQSPRYKIIEKRQSVAFWCNPISGHATLYWYQQILGQGPKLLIQFQNNGVVDDSQLPKDRFSAERLKGVDSTLKIQPAKLEDSAVYLCASSLDPKPSDTIYFGEGSWLTVV.

V usage is TRBV6-2 or TRBV6-3 and J usage is TRBJ2-5; maybe TRBD2 (5 bases). Between the trimmed V and J ends, which lost 2 bases and 2 bases, there was a span of 12 bases. This CDR3 spans 15 amino acids. Germline CDR1 and CDR2: MNHEY and SVGEGT. The CDR3 protein is CASSYEGWSQETQYF. As DNA, the CDR3 is TGTGCCAGCAGTTACGAGGGATGGTCTCAAGAGACCCAGTACTTC.

This sequence joins TRBV7-2 and TRBJ2-5; TRBD2 agrees at 15 bases. Per the germline V gene, CDR1 is SGHTA and CDR2 is FQGNSA. V shed 7 bases, J shed 4 bases, and the junction held 7 bases outside the gene matches. The CDR3 length is 16 residues. The CDR3 DNA is TGTGCCAGCACCTCGGGACTAGCGGGGGGCACAGAGACCCAGTACTTC. Its translation is CASTSGLAGGTETQYF.

Comment on this clonotype: At one end, the junction sequence differs from germline, possibly due to a read error. This chain links TRBV20-1 with TRBJ2-7, with 12 positions matching TRBD2. The CDR3 is made up of 14 amino acids. Looked up from germline, CDR1 is DFQATT and CDR2 is SNEGSKA (reference sequence). DNA for the CDR3: TGCAATGCTGCGCGACTAGCGGGAGCCTACGAGCAGTACTTC. Protein: CNAARLAGAYEQYF.

This clonotype has at least ten counts. The chain uses TRBV13 and TRBJ2-5; tentative D call: TRBD1 (6 bases). CDR1 and CDR2 (germline): PRHDT, FYEKMQ (reference sequence). The V and J ends lost 5 bases and 2 bases respectively, with 21 bases between them. The CDR3 loop spans 17 amino acids. As DNA, the CDR3 is TGTGCCAGCAGCCCGGGGACAACAGGACGCCAGCAAGAGACCCAGTACTTC. Protein sequence: CASSPGTTGRQQETQYF.